The source of this TCR beta chain is a study of prognosis after radiotherapy for stage I lung cancer (dated by TCRdb to the early 2020s). About the investigation overall: Between early 2018 and January 2019, 20 or so stage I NSCLC patients were enrolled in Nanjing, China. Every patient was deemed medically inoperable, approximately eleven because of comorbidities and 7 because they refused surgery. About 20% of the 19 patients developed distant metastases after SBRT, at a median of roughly seven months; the other 15 showed no significant progression. Image-guided IMRT or VMAT was used to deliver SBRT in 3 to 5 fractions at a biologically effective dose of at least 100 Gy. The study profiled peripheral blood TCR beta repertoires from stage I NSCLC patients before and after stereotactic body radiotherapy and related them to distant failure. Patients with newly diagnosed primary stage I lung tumors numbered some 14, with about 5 others having oligometastatic NSCLC after surgical resection of the primary tumor. The cohort comprised more than ten men and six or seven women with a median age of roughly 75 years, ranging from 53 to 84 years. For each of the roughly 20 patients, one blood sample was taken before SBRT and one after, so the study sequenced around 40 samples in total. About a dozen patients had adenocarcinoma and about 7 had squamous cell carcinoma as the tumor histology. No patient received concurrent therapy alongside SBRT. Broad study findings and their caveats: Whether the expanded TCR clones were tumor-specific was not determined. None of the reported P values were adjusted for multiple comparisons. Post-SBRT Shannon entropy and its change from baseline were lower in patients who developed distant metastases; baseline Shannon entropy was not associated with metastases. TRBV and TRBJ usage frequencies reportedly varied with metastasis status, involving two V genes at baseline and nine V and two J genes after SBRT. The small cohort and short follow-up limited the study, so independent validation of the findings is needed. Unique TCR clone counts fell after SBRT (median around 9,800 before versus roughly 7,200 after; Wilcoxon paired P=0.011).

No patient had a history of other malignancies or prior chemotherapy or radiotherapy, and all had node-negative disease on CT and PET/CT. At each of two time points, about 6.1 milliliters of peripheral venous blood were collected into EDTA tubes. PBMCs were isolated by Ficoll-Paque Plus density-gradient centrifugation. Right after collection, samples were placed at -80 degrees C and kept there until analysis. Two rounds of multiplex PCR on genomic DNA were used to amplify the TCR beta CDR3 region. In the first round of PCR, primers specific to each TRBV and TRBJ gene were used, and the primer sequences are filed in Chinese patent CN105087789A. Universal primers were used in the second round of PCR. The Roche High Pure PCR Template Preparation Kit was used to extract genomic DNA from frozen PBMCs. Libraries were sequenced paired-end with 151 bp reads on an Illumina HiSeq 3000. The original methods were these. CutAdapt was used to remove raw reads lacking the multiplex PCR primer sequences. High-quality paired reads were merged into contigs with PEAR. By alignment to reference sequences, MiXCR assigned TRB V, D and J gene segments to each contig. CDR3 sequences were clustered by base quality and sequence similarity to remove sequencing errors. Shannon entropy, normalized by the natural log of the productive TCR sequence number, served as the measure of diversity. One minus Shannon entropy divided by the natural log of the number of unique clonotypes was used as the definition of clonality. The Youden index of ROC curves was used to select progression-free survival cut-offs for repertoire metrics, and analyses were performed in R 3.5.3. The raw public reads went through TCRdb reprocessing: fastp at Q25, MiXCR clone calling, in-frame beta chains kept. Merged by CDR3 protein, the rows form single entries marked with the most common genes and DNA. Here the V and J calls rest on TCRdb's processing, not on the authors' analysis. The sample table holds about 25,000 distinct CDR3 sequences, of which about 40% were seen once. About 22% of the sample comes from the top ten.

Cut back by 1 base and 3 bases, the V and J ends lie 13 bases apart. The CDR1 and CDR2 encoded by the germline V gene (reference sequence) are DFQATT and SNEGSKA. The CDR3 holds 15 amino acids from the cysteine to the phenylalanine. Only CDR3 DNA is held: 45 bases, read in frame from base 1. This clonotype occurred many times. The antigen this receptor binds is unknown. It has no much larger one-base neighbor in the sample; base qualities were not kept. This specimen consisted of PBMCs, obtained before or after stereotactic body radiation therapy (not recorded which). This receptor chain uses TRBV20-1 and TRBJ1-5, and TRBD1 may be the D gene, going by 5 matching bases. The TCR originated in a donor over 45 with non-small cell lung cancer. The nucleotides read TGCAGTGCTAGAGTTACAGGTCGAATCAATCAGCCCCAGCATTTT. Its coded protein is CSARVTGRINQPQHF.